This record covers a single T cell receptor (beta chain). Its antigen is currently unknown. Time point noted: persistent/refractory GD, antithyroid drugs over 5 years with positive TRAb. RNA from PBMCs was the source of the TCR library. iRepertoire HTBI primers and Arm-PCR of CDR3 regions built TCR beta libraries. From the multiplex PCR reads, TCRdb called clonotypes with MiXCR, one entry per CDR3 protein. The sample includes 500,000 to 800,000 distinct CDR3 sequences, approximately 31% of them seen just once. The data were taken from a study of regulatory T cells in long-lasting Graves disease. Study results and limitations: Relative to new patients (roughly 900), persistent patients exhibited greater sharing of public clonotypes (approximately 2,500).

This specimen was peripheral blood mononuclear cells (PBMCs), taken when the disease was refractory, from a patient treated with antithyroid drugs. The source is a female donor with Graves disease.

CDR3 region: CASSLFQGPGTGELFF. The CDR3 DNA is TGTGCCAGCAGCTTATTCCAGGGGCCGGGCACCGGGGAGCTGTTTTTT. V gene TRBV7-9 combines with J gene TRBJ2-2; maybe TRBD1 (6 bases). CDR1 is SEHNR and CDR2 is FQNEAQ in the germline V gene (reference sequence). This CDR3 has 16 residues. V was cut by 2 bases and J by 4 bases, with 14 bases left in between.